Below are 18 T cell receptor beta chains sequenced from a single sample in a study of blood T cell repertoires in COVID-19. The protocol was immunoSEQ multiplex PCR, while the TCRdb copy is restricted to in-frame clones and leaves out a portion. Here the sample spans 250,000 to 300,000 clones, 88% being singletons. Material: PBMCs or T cells enriched from blood (not recorded which). The receptors here all came from a woman aged 55-69 years in a cohort exposed to, infected with or recovered from COVID-19 (not recorded which).

This clone was counted a single time. The chain carries TRBV14 and TRBJ1-1, with D possibly matching TRBD1 (6 bases). Looked up from germline, CDR1 is SGHDN and CDR2 is FVKESK. This CDR3 spans 13 amino acids. V shed 3 bases and J shed 8 bases, with 13 bases lying between them. This CDR3 reads CASSHSGTPEAFF. The CDR3 DNA reads as TGTGCCAGCAGCCACTCCGGGACACCCGAAGCTTTCTTT.

V gene TRBV28 combines with J gene TRBJ1-1, with 8 bases lining up with TRBD1. The germline CDR1 and CDR2 sequences are MDHEN and SYDVKM. The CDR3 runs 15 residues. After removal of 4 bases from V and 3 bases from J, the junction contained 7 bases not matched to a gene. The CDR3 here is CASSSGGEGDTEAFF. CDR3 nucleotides: TGTGCCAGCAGTTCAGGGGGCGAGGGGGACACTGAAGCTTTCTTT. Together with reference TRBV28 and TRBJ1-1, the CDR3 gives the full variable domain: DVKVTQSSRYLVKRTGEKVFLECVQDMDHENMFWYRQDPGLGLRLIYFSYDVKMKEKGDIPEGYSVSREKKERFSLILESASTNQTSMYLCASSSGGEGDTEAFFGQGTRLTVV.

V usage is TRBV11-2 and J usage is TRBJ2-1; D not certain. The germline CDR1 and CDR2 sequences are SGHAT and FQNNGV. Trimming shortened V by 1 base and J by 0 bases, and 4 bases separated the two germline ends. This CDR3 has 14 residues. CDR3 nucleotide sequence: TGTGCCAGCAGCTTAGGGAGCTCCTACAATGAGCAGTTCTTC. Translating gives CASSLGSSYNEQFF. Full variable domain (remainder filled in from reference TRBV11-2 and TRBJ2-1): EAGVAQSPRYKIIEKRQSVAFWCNPISGHATLYWYQQILGQGPKLLIQFQNNGVVDDSQLPKDRFSAERLKGVDSTLKIQPAKLEDSAVYLCASSLGSSYNEQFFGPGTRLTVL.

The J gene is TRBJ2-1, the V gene TRBV6-4; 11 nucleotides align to TRBD2. V trimming: 6 bases; J trimming: 9 bases; junction bases outside the gene matches: 10. Germline CDR1 reads MRHNA; CDR2 reads SNTAGT. The CDR3 length is 15 residues. The CDR3 DNA reads TGTGCCAGCAGCCCCAGGACTAGCGGGCCCGGTGAGCAGTTCTTC. Encoded protein: CASSPRTSGPGEQFF.

The chain carries TRBV19 and TRBJ2-7, with D possibly TRBD2 on 5 matching bases. The germline CDR1 and CDR2 sequences are LNHDA and SQIVND (reference sequence). V lost 8 bases and J 0 bases, leaving 14 bases between the germline ends. The CDR3 is 14 amino acids. This chain's CDR3 is CASRKTTPSYEQYF. Here the CDR3 DNA reads TGTGCCAGTCGTAAGACTACCCCCTCCTACGAGCAGTACTTC.

This clone is a singleton in its sample. V and J are TRBV24-1 and TRBJ2-1, with D perhaps TRBD2 (7 bases). V was shortened by 8 bases and J by 5 bases, with 15 bases between the two germline ends. This CDR3 comprises 14 residues. Per the germline V gene, CDR1 is KGHDR and CDR2 is SFDVKD. The CDR3 spells CATIGGAFNNEQFF. CDR3 coding DNA: TGTGCCACCATAGGGGGGGCTTTCAACAATGAGCAGTTCTTC.

This chain connects TRBV2 to TRBJ1-5, with TRBD1 matching over 10 bases. The trim removed 5 bases at V and 2 bases at J, leaving 9 bases unmatched. Germline values: CDR1 SNHLY, CDR2 FYNNEI. The CDR3 spans 17 residues. The CDR3 protein is CASSSSTGGYGNQPQHF. The CDR3 DNA is TGTGCCAGCAGTTCCTCGACAGGGGGCTATGGCAATCAGCCCCAGCATTTT.

V and J are TRBV19 and TRBJ2-1; 9 bases align to TRBD2. The V segment lost 6 bases and the J segment 2 bases; nucleotides outside the gene matches: 8. Germline lookup yields CDR1 LNHDA and CDR2 SQIVND (reference sequence). There are 16 residues in the CDR3. This chain's CDR3 is CASRMVAGVAYNEQFF. The CDR3 DNA is TGTGCCAGTAGGATGGTAGCGGGAGTGGCCTACAATGAGCAGTTCTTC. The whole variable domain, remainder taken from reference TRBV19 and TRBJ2-1, is DGGITQSPKYLFRKEGQNVTLSCEQNLNHDAMYWYRQDPGQGLRLIYYSQIVNDFQKGDIAEGYSVSREKKESFPLTVTSAQKNPTAFYLCASRMVAGVAYNEQFFGPGTRLTVL.

The count of this clone is one. The rearrangement uses TRBV6-5 and TRBJ2-7; no reliable D call. This CDR3 is built from 16 residues. The V gene lost 4 bases and the J gene lost 4 bases, with 20 bases spanning the gap. Germline CDR1 is MNHEY and CDR2 is SVGAGI. CDR3 nucleotides: TGTGCCAGCAGTTCCAACGCGGCCGGTCAGTCGTACGAGCAGTACTTC. This translates into CASSSNAAGQSYEQYF.

The chain couples TRBV28 to TRBJ1-3; 9 nucleotides align to TRBD1. J lost 1 base, V lost 5 bases, and 9 bases had no gene match. Germline CDR1 MDHEN, CDR2 SYDVKM. CDR3 length: 17 residues. In nucleotides, the CDR3 is TGTGCCAGCAGTACAACAGGGGGCGGCAAATCTGGAAACACCATATATTTT. Protein product: CASSTTGGGKSGNTIYF.

This clone was recorded only once. The chain uses TRBV27 and TRBJ2-7, with 9 bases that match TRBD2. From germline, CDR1 is MNHEY and CDR2 SMNVEV (reference sequence). Trimming at V came to 6 bases and at J to 3 bases, leaving 15 bases not matched to a gene. The CDR3 length is 17 residues. CDR3 sequence reads: CASSRASGTGGIYEQYF. The CDR3 nucleotides are TGTGCCAGCAGCAGGGCTAGCGGGACCGGCGGGATCTACGAGCAGTACTTC.

The chain has TRBV10-3 and TRBJ1-1; 10 bases fit TRBD1. V lost 9 bases to trimming and J lost 0 bases; unmatched junction nucleotides: 4. The CDR3 is made up of 14 amino acids. The germline V gene encodes CDR1 ENHRY and CDR2 SYGVKD. Here the CDR3 reads CAMGTGALNTEAFF. In nucleotides, the CDR3 is TGTGCCATGGGGACAGGGGCCCTGAACACTGAAGCTTTCTTT.

The genes are TRBV30 and TRBJ1-4; TRBD1 matches at 9 bases. Per the germline V gene, CDR1 is GTSNPN and CDR2 is SVGIG (reference sequence). Trimming took 0 bases from V and 15 from J; bases not matched to a gene: 8. The CDR3 consists of 13 residues. CDR3 sequence reads: CAWSVGGTGTMFF. Written as DNA, the CDR3 is TGTGCCTGGAGTGTAGGGGGGACAGGGACGATGTTTTTT.

CDR3 loop: CASRTRGPGELFF. The CDR3 DNA reads TGTGCCAGCAGGACCAGGGGGCCCGGGGAGCTGTTTTTT. V is TRBV28 and J is TRBJ2-2; 8 positions match TRBD1. This CDR3 has 13 amino acids. Germline V gene sequence: CDR1 MDHEN, CDR2 SYDVKM. V trimming: 6 bases; J trimming: 6 bases; junction bases outside the gene matches: 3.

The V and J genes are TRBV6-4 and TRBJ1-1; possibly TRBD1 for D (5 bases). The CDR3 runs 13 residues. V was cut by 6 bases and J by 4 bases, with 12 bases left in between. CDR1 MRHNA and CDR2 SNTAGT come from the germline V gene. CDR3 loop: CASRGQGGTEAFF. The CDR3 DNA is TGTGCCAGCAGGGGCCAGGGTGGCACTGAAGCTTTCTTT.

This clone occurred once. The rearrangement joins TRBV15 to TRBJ1-4; 9 bases fit TRBD1. V was clipped by 6 bases and J by 5 bases; unmatched bases: 4. The CDR3 sequence is 14 residues long. Germline V gene sequence: CDR1 LNHNV, CDR2 YYDKDF (reference sequence). In nucleotides, the CDR3 is TGTGCCACCAGTTTGGGACAGGGAAATGAAAAACTGTTTTTT. It codes for CATSLGQGNEKLFF.

The CDR3 DNA reads as TGTGCCATCCTTTCGGGGGATGGCTACACCTTC. Translating gives CAILSGDGYTF. The rearrangement uses TRBV2 and TRBJ1-2; a possible D gene is TRBD1 (5 bases). Germline V gene sequence: CDR1 SNHLY, CDR2 FYNNEI. The CDR3 spans 11 residues. The V gene lost 10 bases and the J gene lost 6 bases, with 12 bases spanning the gap. The full variable domain, rest sourced from reference TRBV2 and TRBJ1-2, is EPEVTQTPSHQVTQMGQEVILRCVPISNHLYFYWYRQILGQKVEFLVSFYNNEISEKSEIFDDQFSVERPDGSNFTLKIRSTKLEDSAMYFCAILSGDGYTFGSGTRLTVV.

V usage is TRBV25-1 and J usage is TRBJ1-1; 9 nucleotides agree with TRBD1. The J segment lost 9 bases and the V segment lost 1 base, leaving 6 bases of the junction unmatched. Germline V lookup: CDR1 MGHDK, CDR2 SYGVNS. The length of the CDR3 is 14 residues. CDR3 loop: CASSESTGTGKAFF. In DNA, the CDR3 is TGTGCCAGCAGTGAATCGACCGGGACAGGGAAAGCTTTCTTT.